Sequencing of this T cell receptor beta chain was carried out in a study of T-cell reconstitution after alpha-beta-depleted transplantation in children. The TCRbeta library incorporated unique molecular identifiers. A single record per CDR3 protein comes from TCRdb applying MiXCR to the PCR reads. The data show about 360,000 distinct CDR3 sequences, roughly 13% seen once. V was pared by 3 bases and J by 8 bases, with 13 bases between. The CDR3 is 14 amino acids. Germline CDR1 KGHDR, CDR2 SFDVKD. In this sample, this clonotype turned up many times. Material: PBMCs, obtained from the stem cell graft. The chain carries TRBV24-1 and TRBJ2-1; the D is unclear. This clonotype was obtained from a human donor who donated a stem cell graft to a child with Fanconi anemia. CDR3 sequence: CATSDPGGTDEQFF. CDR3 DNA sequence: TGTGCCACCAGTGATCCCGGTGGTACCGATGAGCAGTTCTTC.